Presented here are 11 T cell receptor beta chains from one specimen sequenced in a study of CD8+ T cells in alopecia areata. Treatment given: oral pan-JAK inhibitor, 5-10 mg twice daily. RNA, once extracted, was reverse transcribed into cDNA for use as the sequencing template. Sequencing used immunoSEQ multiplex PCR; TCRdb keeps in-frame clones, though not all of them. The sample holds approximately 300,000 clones, more than 45% seen once. The specimen comprised CD4+ T cells sorted from blood, sampled at week 24, from a patient treated with tofacitinib. The source is a human donor with alopecia areata.

J is TRBJ1-4 and V is TRBV11-2, with a possible D match to TRBD1 (6 bases). V shed 0 bases and J shed 0 bases, with 14 bases lying between them. The CDR3 has 18 residues. The germline V gene has CDR1 SGHAT and CDR2 FQNNGV. DNA of the CDR3: TGTGCCAGCAGCTTAGAAACAGGGTACTATTCAACTAATGAAAAACTGTTTTTT. Translation gives CASSLETGYYSTNEKLFF. Full variable domain (remainder filled in from reference TRBV11-2 and TRBJ1-4): EAGVAQSPRYKIIEKRQSVAFWCNPISGHATLYWYQQILGQGPKLLIQFQNNGVVDDSQLPKDRFSAERLKGVDSTLKIQPAKLEDSAVYLCASSLETGYYSTNEKLFFGSGTQLSVL.

The chain uses TRBV2 and TRBJ2-5, with D maybe TRBD2 (6 bases). The CDR3 extends over 15 amino acids. In germline, CDR1 is SNHLY, CDR2 FYNNEI. V was shortened by 3 bases and J by 3 bases, with 14 bases between the two germline ends. In DNA form, the CDR3 reads TGTGCCAGCAGTGACGGGCCCGGAGGGGAAGAGACCCAGTACTTC. This codes for CASSDGPGGEETQYF.

This rearrangement joins TRBV9 to TRBJ1-2; 8 bases fit TRBD1. CDR1 is SGDLS and CDR2 is YYNGEE in the germline V gene. The CDR3 extends over 14 amino acids. V shed 3 bases and J 5 bases; nucleotides not matched to a gene: 6. In DNA, the CDR3 is TGTGCCAGCAGCGCCGACAGGGGTACTTATGGCTACACCTTC. The encoded protein is CASSADRGTYGYTF. Together with reference TRBV9 and TRBJ1-2, the CDR3 gives the full variable domain: DSGVTQTPKHLITATGQRVTLRCSPRSGDLSVYWYQQSLDQGLQFLIQYYNGEERAKGNILERFSAQQFPDLHSELNLSSLELGDSALYFCASSADRGTYGYTFGSGTRLTVV.

This sequence joins TRBV5-1 and TRBJ1-1; perhaps TRBD1 as D (5 bases). V was pared by 4 bases and J by 4 bases, with 20 bases between. The germline CDR1 and CDR2 sequences are SGHRS and YFSETQ. The CDR3 spans 16 residues. CDR3 amino acids: CASSLSVGAGSTEAFF. The CDR3 region has the DNA TGCGCCAGCAGCCTCAGTGTAGGGGCTGGTAGCACTGAAGCTTTCTTT.

As to this clone: The same CDR3 arises from other DNA sequences in this sample as well. The chain combines TRBV5-1 with TRBJ2-2; the D gene is possibly TRBD1 (5 bases). The CDR3 totals 15 residues. CDR1 and CDR2 (germline): SGHRS, YFSETQ. V dropped 0 bases and J dropped 0 bases, with 6 bases sitting between them. The DNA for the CDR3 is TGCGCCAGCAGCTTGGACAGGCCGAACACCGGGGAGCTGTTTTTT. Translating gives CASSLDRPNTGELFF.

V is TRBV4-1 and J is TRBJ1-4; D call uncertain. The CDR3 contains 14 residues. Germline-derived CDR1 and CDR2 are MGHRA and YSYEKL. The ends were cut back, 3 bases at V and 5 bases at J, with 10 bases in the middle. CDR3: CASSQSYRNEKLFF. CDR3 nucleotides: TGCGCCAGCAGCCAGTCCTACAGAAATGAAAAACTGTTTTTT.

In its sample, this clone was seen a few times. V usage is TRBV29-1 and J usage is TRBJ2-4; TRBD1 is a possible D gene (5 bases). V was clipped by 4 bases and J by 7 bases, with 14 bases between them. The germline CDR1 and CDR2 sequences are SQVTM and ANQGSEA. The CDR3 runs to 13 residues. The CDR3 region is CSVALRVLNIQYF. The CDR3 DNA sequence: TGCAGCGTTGCGCTCAGGGTATTGAACATTCAGTACTTC.

The CDR3 protein is CSVAGTSGGYQETQYF. Written as DNA, the CDR3 is TGCAGCGTTGCCGGGACTAGCGGGGGGTACCAAGAGACCCAGTACTTC. This chain uses TRBV29-1 with TRBJ2-5, with 15 bases matching TRBD2. The V gene's germline CDR1 is SQVTM and CDR2 ANQGSEA. The length of the CDR3 is 16 residues. V lost 4 bases to trimming and J lost 0 bases; unmatched junction nucleotides: 3.

The chain has TRBV30 and TRBJ1-2; D gene unclear. The CDR3 contains 10 residues. Looked up from germline, CDR1 is GTSNPN and CDR2 is SVGIG (reference sequence). Between the trimmed V and J ends, which lost 3 bases and 8 bases, there was a span of 7 bases. The CDR3 bases are TGTGCCTGGAGGGACTGGGGCTACACCTTC. This codes for CAWRDWGYTF.

The V call is TRBV6-5, the J call TRBJ2-2; 7 nucleotides agree with TRBD1. Unmatched junction bases numbered 3, after V lost 6 bases and J lost 2 bases. This CDR3 is built from 14 residues. The germline CDR1 and CDR2 sequences are MNHEY and SVGAGI. CDR3 region: CASSRDRNTGELFF. The DNA for the CDR3 is TGTGCCAGCAGCCGGGACAGAAACACCGGGGAGCTGTTTTTT.

The V call is TRBV19, the J call TRBJ2-5; maybe TRBD1 (6 bases). This CDR3 contains 16 residues. Per germline, CDR1 LNHDA and CDR2 SQIVND (reference sequence). V shed 1 base and J shed 6 bases, with 18 bases lying between them. Here the CDR3 reads CASSIGDTLLGKTQYF. The CDR3 DNA reads as TGTGCCAGTAGTATAGGGGACACACTTTTGGGAAAGACCCAGTACTTC.